A single sample gave rise to the 30 T cell receptor beta chains below, sequenced in a study of blood T cell repertoires in COVID-19. Only in-frame clones appear in the TCRdb table, and some are missing; sequencing was by immunoSEQ multiplex PCR. The repertoire includes 150,000 or so clones, roughly 87% of them detected once, and less than 5.5% sits in the top ten. Specimen: peripheral blood. Every receptor here comes from a human donor in a cohort sampled during active COVID-19.

The J gene is TRBJ2-1, the V gene TRBV7-8, with TRBD1 identical over 9 bases. Looked up from germline, CDR1 is SGHVS and CDR2 is FQNEAQ. The CDR3 is 16 amino acids. The V gene end was trimmed by 5 bases and the J gene end by 4 bases; junction bases not matched to a gene: 9. CDR3 nucleotide sequence: TGTGCCAGCAGCCTACGACAGGGGGGACAATACAATGAGCAGTTCTTC. Its protein product is CASSLRQGGQYNEQFF.

The V call is TRBV30, the J call TRBJ2-3; D not resolved. V was shortened by 5 bases and J by 3 bases, with 12 bases between the two germline ends. The germline gives CDR1 GTSNPN, CDR2 SVGIG (reference sequence). CDR3 length: 13 residues. CDR3 DNA sequence: TGTGCCTGGGACCCTAGTTTTACAGATACGCAGTATTTT. It yields the protein CAWDPSFTDTQYF.

This chain connects TRBV19 to TRBJ2-5; TRBD1 might be the D (5 bases). Germline CDR1 and CDR2: LNHDA and SQIVND (reference sequence). Trimming left V 5 bases short and J 2 bases short, with 9 bases between. The CDR3 sequence is 13 residues long. CDR3 sequence reads: CASSAGFQETQYF. The CDR3 nucleotides read TGTGCCAGTAGTGCAGGGTTTCAAGAGACCCAGTACTTC.

This clone was recorded once. The chain combines TRBV27 with TRBJ2-7; 9 nucleotides line up with TRBD1. After removal of 1 base from V and 5 bases from J, the junction contained 15 bases not matched to a gene. Germline lookup yields CDR1 MNHEY and CDR2 SMNVEV (reference sequence). There are 18 residues in the CDR3. CDR3: CASSLFGDLWDRVDEQYF. The CDR3, as DNA: TGTGCCAGCAGTTTATTTGGTGATCTCTGGGACAGGGTCGACGAGCAGTACTTC.

The chain couples TRBV7-9 to TRBJ2-3; 7 bases fit TRBD2. Germline lookup yields CDR1 SEHNR and CDR2 FQNEAQ (reference sequence). CDR3 length: 16 amino acids. With V trimmed by 5 bases and J by 0 bases, 8 bases remained unmatched. CDR3 DNA sequence: TGTGCCAGCAGCCGCCCTAGCGGAGCCAGCACAGATACGCAGTATTTT. The encoded protein is CASSRPSGASTDTQYF.

This clone has a handful of counts. This sequence joins TRBV7-9 and TRBJ1-2, with a tentative D call TRBD1 (5 bases). V gave up 2 bases and J gave up 6 bases, with 13 bases separating them. Looked up from germline, CDR1 is SEHNR and CDR2 is FQNEAQ (reference sequence). CDR3 length: 14 residues. The CDR3 here is CASSLLDSLDGYTF. As DNA, the CDR3 is TGTGCCAGCAGCTTACTCGACAGTTTAGATGGCTACACCTTC.

The chain joins TRBV27 to TRBJ2-7, with D unclear. The CDR3 totals 14 residues. Deletions cut 4 bases from V and 7 bases from J, with 17 bases between. Germline V gene lookup returns CDR1 MNHEY and CDR2 SMNVEV (reference sequence). CDR3 in DNA: TGTGCCAGCAGTTCTCATGGGCTTCGGCAGGAGCAGTACTTC. It codes for CASSSHGLRQEQYF.

The table lists this clone with a count of one. DNA of the CDR3: TGTGCCAGCATGGAGGTTACCCCCGCCACTGAGACCCAGTACTTC. Translation: CASMEVTPATETQYF. The chain uses TRBV6-5 and TRBJ2-5, with D possibly matching TRBD2 (5 bases). The CDR3 covers 15 residues. Trimming shortened V by 7 bases and J by 5 bases, and 20 bases separated the two germline ends. CDR1 is MNHEY, CDR2 SVGAGI, per germline.

The J gene is TRBJ1-2, the V gene TRBV14, with TRBD1 as a possible D gene (5 bases). CDR3 length: 16 amino acids. Germline loops: CDR1 SGHDN, CDR2 FVKESK. Trimming took 0 bases from V and 6 from J, leaving 17 bases between them. CDR3 DNA sequence: TGTGCCAGCAGCCAAGAGCGGGGGGGGATATTCCATGGCTACACCTTC. This gives the protein CASSQERGGIFHGYTF.

The gene calls are TRBV18 and TRBJ1-4; the match to TRBD1 covers 8 bases. Germline trimming cut 6 bases from V and 0 bases from J; bases unmatched to any gene: 6. Per germline, CDR1 KGHSH and CDR2 LQKENI. The CDR3 totals 16 residues. For the CDR3, the DNA is TGTGCCAGCTCCCCTACAGGGGGTGCAACTAATGAAAAACTGTTTTTT. This sequence encodes CASSPTGGATNEKLFF.

This clone has a handful of counts. This CDR3 is also generated by other DNA sequences in the sample. The chain is built from TRBV19 and TRBJ1-1; D uncertain. The CDR3 length is 12 residues. The ends were cut back, 3 bases at V and 5 bases at J, with 7 bases in the middle. CDR1 LNHDA and CDR2 SQIVND come from the germline V gene (reference sequence). This CDR3 is CASSMRGTEAFF. As DNA, the CDR3 is TGTGCCAGTAGTATGAGAGGGACTGAAGCTTTCTTT. The entire variable domain, with the rest obtained from reference TRBV19 and TRBJ1-1, is as follows: DGGITQSPKYLFRKEGQNVTLSCEQNLNHDAMYWYRQDPGQGLRLIYYSQIVNDFQKGDIAEGYSVSREKKESFPLTVTSAQKNPTAFYLCASSMRGTEAFFGQGTRLTVV.

The J gene is TRBJ2-7, the V gene TRBV1; the D segment call TRBD2 is taken from the table without a DNA check. TRBV1 is an annotated pseudogene. This CDR3 spans 20 amino acids. In DNA, the CDR3 is TGCACCAGCAGCCAAGATGGGCAGAATTCTCAGGCGGGGGGGCCCCACGAGCAGTACTTC. Protein product: CTSSQDGQNSQAGGPHEQYF.

This chain connects TRBV5-6 to TRBJ1-4; maybe TRBD1 (6 bases). V was trimmed by 1 base and J by 6 bases, leaving 19 bases between them. Per the germline V gene, CDR1 is SGHDT and CDR2 is YYEEEE. The CDR3 sequence is 17 residues long. CDR3 coding DNA: TGTGCCAGCAGCTTGACCGGACAGTTCGGGGGGTATGAAAAACTGTTTTTT. Amino acid sequence: CASSLTGQFGGYEKLFF.

Only a few counts were recorded for this clone. The V gene is TRBV30, the J gene TRBJ1-2, with TRBD1 as a possible D gene (6 bases). Germline V gene sequence: CDR1 GTSNPN, CDR2 SVGIG (reference sequence). CDR3 length: 13 amino acids. Trimming removed 5 bases at V and 0 bases at J, with 10 bases between. CDR3 loop: CAWGQKTNYGYTF. CDR3 nucleotide sequence: TGTGCCTGGGGACAGAAAACTAACTATGGCTACACCTTC.

In its sample, this clone was seen a few times. The rearrangement uses TRBV4-1 and TRBJ2-7; maybe TRBD1 (5 bases). The germline CDR1 and CDR2 sequences are MGHRA and YSYEKL. CDR3 length: 14 residues. Trimming shortened V by 4 bases and J by 3 bases, and 13 bases separated the two germline ends. CDR3: CASSPVPTGYEQYF. The CDR3 region has the DNA TGCGCCAGCAGCCCAGTCCCCACAGGCTACGAGCAGTACTTC.

V is TRBV29-1 and J is TRBJ1-1, with TRBD1 as a possible D gene (5 bases). This CDR3 has 14 amino acids. V lost 7 bases and J 5 bases, leaving 20 bases between the germline ends. Germline V gives CDR1 SQVTM, CDR2 ANQGSEA. CDR3 DNA: TGCAGCGCGCGGGACTCCCGGTTCGGTACTGAAGCTTTCTTT. Amino acid sequence: CSARDSRFGTEAFF.

The rearrangement joins TRBV6-4 to TRBJ2-1; TRBD2 matches 11 bases. The germline V gene encodes CDR1 MRHNA and CDR2 SNTAGT. The CDR3 spans 16 residues. The trim removed 0 bases at V and 10 bases at J, leaving 8 bases unmatched. This chain's CDR3 is CASSDSVSRLAGEQFF. DNA of the CDR3: TGTGCCAGCAGTGACTCGGTGTCGAGACTAGCGGGAGAGCAGTTCTTC.

The rearrangement links TRBV5-1 to TRBJ2-7, with a tentative D call TRBD1 (5 bases). Germline V lookup: CDR1 SGHRS, CDR2 YFSETQ. Trimming stripped 3 bases from V and 3 bases from J, with 16 bases between. The CDR3 sequence is 15 residues long. The CDR3 coding sequence is TGCGCCAGCAGCTCCCAGCTGGGGCAGAGCTACGAGCAGTACTTC. This codes for CASSSQLGQSYEQYF.

The chain uses TRBV27 and TRBJ1-1; D is perhaps TRBD1 (5 bases). V was trimmed by 0 bases and J by 1 base, leaving 15 bases between them. CDR1 is MNHEY and CDR2 is SMNVEV in the germline V gene (reference sequence). This CDR3 has 17 amino acids. The CDR3 here is CASSLSIPLTENTEAFF. DNA for the CDR3: TGTGCCAGCAGTTTATCCATACCCCTGACAGAGAACACTGAAGCTTTCTTT.

J is TRBJ2-5 and V is TRBV12-3 or TRBV12-4; 7 bases are a match to TRBD1. Trimming at V came to 6 bases and at J to 2 bases, leaving 3 bases not matched to a gene. This CDR3 contains 13 residues. As DNA, the CDR3 is TGTGCCAGCAGCCGGGGACAGCAAGAGACCCAGTACTTC. Amino acid sequence: CASSRGQQETQYF.

The chain carries TRBV7-9 and TRBJ2-7, with D perhaps TRBD2 (7 bases). Germline lookup yields CDR1 SEHNR and CDR2 FQNEAQ (reference sequence). The CDR3 extends over 14 amino acids. Trimming left V 5 bases short and J 4 bases short, with 15 bases between. CDR3 region: CASSAGGGGYEQYF. In nucleotides, the CDR3 is TGTGCCAGCAGCGCCGGGGGAGGGGGGTACGAGCAGTACTTC.

The chain carries TRBV18 and TRBJ2-2; D may be TRBD1 (6 bases). The CDR3 is 15 amino acids. The germline V and J ends were trimmed by 3 bases and 4 bases, with 12 bases remaining between them. Germline assignment: CDR1 KGHSH and CDR2 LQKENI. The CDR3 region has the DNA TGTGCCAGCTCACCCAGTAGACAGGCCACCGGGGAGCTGTTTTTT. Amino acids: CASSPSRQATGELFF.

The chain links TRBV5-4 to TRBJ2-7; a possible D gene is TRBD2 (5 bases). Per germline, CDR1 SGHNT and CDR2 YYREEE (reference sequence). V shed 1 base and J shed 3 bases, with 8 bases lying between them. The CDR3 has 13 residues. The CDR3: CASSLSGHYEQYF. In DNA form, the CDR3 reads TGTGCCAGCAGCTTGAGCGGCCACTACGAGCAGTACTTC.

The gene calls are TRBV7-9 and TRBJ1-1, with TRBD1 matching 9 bases. This CDR3 has 14 amino acids. Trimming cost V 4 bases and J 2 bases; bases outside gene matches: 2. The germline V gene encodes CDR1 SEHNR and CDR2 FQNEAQ (reference sequence). The CDR3, as DNA: TGTGCCAGCAGCTGGACAGGGGTAAACACTGAAGCTTTCTTT. As protein: CASSWTGVNTEAFF. Full variable domain (remainder filled in from reference TRBV7-9 and TRBJ1-1): DTGVSQNPRHKITKRGQNVTFRCDPISEHNRLYWYRQTLGQGPEFLTYFQNEAQLEKSRLLSDRFSAERPKGSFSTLEIQRTEQGDSAMYLCASSWTGVNTEAFFGQGTRLTVV.

DNA of the CDR3: TGTGCCAGCAGCCCCGACAGGGGGCTTTCTGGCTACACCTTC. The encoded protein is CASSPDRGLSGYTF. This sequence joins TRBV3-1 (or the pseudogene TRBV3-2) and TRBJ1-2; 10 bases match TRBD1. V trimming: 4 bases; J trimming: 7 bases; junction bases outside the gene matches: 6. The length of the CDR3 is 14 residues. The germline CDR1 and CDR2 sequences are LGHDT and YNNKEL (reference sequence).

This chain connects TRBV2 to TRBJ2-7, with TRBD2 as a possible D gene (5 bases). Germline-derived CDR1 and CDR2 are SNHLY and FYNNEI. The CDR3 consists of 12 residues. Trimming shortened V by 4 bases and J by 5 bases, and 9 bases separated the two germline ends. As DNA, the CDR3 is TGTGCCAGCAGTGGAGGACTTCACGAGCAGTACTTC. It is translated as CASSGGLHEQYF.

This rearrangement joins TRBV28 to TRBJ1-2; 8 bases map to TRBD1. Germline V gene sequence: CDR1 MDHEN, CDR2 SYDVKM. The junction had 2 bases not matched to a gene; V was cut back by 5 bases and J by 0 bases. This CDR3 has 14 residues. The CDR3 DNA is TGTGCCAGCAGTACAGGGGGTCCTAACTATGGCTACACCTTC. Its protein is CASSTGGPNYGYTF.

The V and J genes are TRBV29-1 and TRBJ1-3; 8 bases match TRBD1. J lost 2 bases, V lost 7 bases, and 16 bases had no gene match. The CDR3 loop spans 17 amino acids. The germline V gene encodes CDR1 SQVTM and CDR2 ANQGSEA. In nucleotides, the CDR3 is TGCAGCGCCGACGGCGGGCCAGGGGGCGCGACTGGAAACACCATATATTTT. It codes for CSADGGPGGATGNTIYF.

The V and J genes are TRBV30 and TRBJ1-2, with a possible D match to TRBD1 (5 bases). CDR1 and CDR2 (germline): GTSNPN, SVGIG (reference sequence). V lost 8 bases, J lost 5 bases, and 15 bases lay in between. This CDR3 has 12 amino acids. CDR3 nucleotide sequence: TGTGCCGGAGGGGCCCCTCCTTATGGCTACACCTTC. The encoded protein is CAGGAPPYGYTF. Together with reference TRBV30 and TRBJ1-2, the CDR3 gives the full variable domain: SQTIHQWPATLVQPVGSPLSLECTVEGTSNPNLYWYRQAAGRGLQLLFYSVGIGQISSEVPQNLSASRPQDRQFILSSKKLLLSDSGFYLCAGGAPPYGYTFGSGTRLTVV.

DNA of the CDR3: TGTGCCACAACTGAAAGGAGCTCCTATAATTCACCCCTCCACTTT. Protein: CATTERSSYNSPLHF. The V gene is TRBV19, the J gene TRBJ1-6; D remains ambiguous. V was clipped by 10 bases and J by 0 bases, with 13 bases between them. The CDR3 contains 15 residues. Germline V gene data show CDR1 as LNHDA and CDR2 as SQIVND (reference sequence). Based on the CDR3 plus reference TRBV19 and TRBJ1-6, the full variable domain is DGGITQSPKYLFRKEGQNVTLSCEQNLNHDAMYWYRQDPGQGLRLIYYSQIVNDFQKGDIAEGYSVSREKKESFPLTVTSAQKNPTAFYLCATTERSSYNSPLHFGNGTRLTVT.